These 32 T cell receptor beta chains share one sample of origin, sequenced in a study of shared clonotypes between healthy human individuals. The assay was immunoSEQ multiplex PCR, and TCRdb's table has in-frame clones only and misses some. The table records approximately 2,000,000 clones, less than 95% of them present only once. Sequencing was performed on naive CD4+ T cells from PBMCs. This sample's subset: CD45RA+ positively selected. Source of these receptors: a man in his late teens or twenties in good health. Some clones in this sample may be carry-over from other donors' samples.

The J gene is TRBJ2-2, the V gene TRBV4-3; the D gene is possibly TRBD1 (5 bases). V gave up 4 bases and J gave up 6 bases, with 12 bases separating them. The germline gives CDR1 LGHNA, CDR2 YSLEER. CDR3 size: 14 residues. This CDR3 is CASSRTTGAGELFF. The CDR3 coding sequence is TGCGCCAGCAGCCGTACCACAGGCGCCGGGGAGCTGTTTTTT.

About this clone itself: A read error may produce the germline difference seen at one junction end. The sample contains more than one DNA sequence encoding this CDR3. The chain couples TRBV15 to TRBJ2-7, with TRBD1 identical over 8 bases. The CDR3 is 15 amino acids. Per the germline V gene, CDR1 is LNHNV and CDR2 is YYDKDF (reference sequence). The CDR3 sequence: CATSPRTGTVYEQYF. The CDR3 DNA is TGTGCCACCAGTCCCAGGACAGGGACCGTCTACGAGCAGTACTTT.

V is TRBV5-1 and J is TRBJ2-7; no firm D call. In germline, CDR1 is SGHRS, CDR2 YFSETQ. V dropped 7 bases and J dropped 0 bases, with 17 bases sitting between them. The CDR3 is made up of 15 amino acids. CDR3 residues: CASSPTGLSSYEQYF. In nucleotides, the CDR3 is TGCGCCAGCTCACCGACCGGGCTAAGCTCCTACGAGCAGTACTTC.

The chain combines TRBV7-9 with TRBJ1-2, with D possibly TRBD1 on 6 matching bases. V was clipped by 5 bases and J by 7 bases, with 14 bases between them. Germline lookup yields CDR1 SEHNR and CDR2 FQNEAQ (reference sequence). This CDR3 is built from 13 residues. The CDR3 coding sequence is TGTGCCAGCAGCAAGACAGGTGGAGCTGGCTACACCTTC. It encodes CASSKTGGAGYTF.

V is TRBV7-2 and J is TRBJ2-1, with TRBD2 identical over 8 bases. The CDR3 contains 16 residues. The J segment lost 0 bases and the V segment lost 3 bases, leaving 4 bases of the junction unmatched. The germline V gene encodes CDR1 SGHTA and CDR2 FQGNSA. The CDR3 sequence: CASSFGGATSYNEQFF. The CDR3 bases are TGTGCCAGCAGCTTCGGGGGGGCAACCTCCTACAATGAGCAGTTCTTC.

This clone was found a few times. The CDR3 DNA reads TGTGCCACGGGACAGGGCTTGACCTATGGCTACACCTTC. Its translation is CATGQGLTYGYTF. The chain joins TRBV28 to TRBJ1-2; 9 bases fit TRBD1. The germline V gene encodes CDR1 MDHEN and CDR2 SYDVKM. Unmatched junction bases numbered 7, after V lost 10 bases and J lost 4 bases. The CDR3 loop spans 13 amino acids.

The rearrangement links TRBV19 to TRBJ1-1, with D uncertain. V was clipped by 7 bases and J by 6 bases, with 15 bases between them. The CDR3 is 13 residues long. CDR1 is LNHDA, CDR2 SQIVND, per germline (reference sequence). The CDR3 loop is CASTPRSGSEAFF. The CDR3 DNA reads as TGTGCCAGTACCCCAAGGTCGGGGTCTGAAGCTTTCTTT.

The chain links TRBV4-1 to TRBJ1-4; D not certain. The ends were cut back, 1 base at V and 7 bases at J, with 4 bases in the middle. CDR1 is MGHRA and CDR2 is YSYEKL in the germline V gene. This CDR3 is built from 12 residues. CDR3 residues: CASSQGGEKLFF. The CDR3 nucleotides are TGCGCCAGCAGCCAAGGAGGTGAAAAACTGTTTTTT.

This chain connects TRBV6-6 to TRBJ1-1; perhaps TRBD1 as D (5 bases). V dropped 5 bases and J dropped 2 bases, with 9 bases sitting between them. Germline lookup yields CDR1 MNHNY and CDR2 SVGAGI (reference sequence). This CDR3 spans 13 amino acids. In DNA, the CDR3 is TGTGCCAGCAGTCCCAGGGATAACACTGAAGCTTTCTTT. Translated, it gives CASSPRDNTEAFF.

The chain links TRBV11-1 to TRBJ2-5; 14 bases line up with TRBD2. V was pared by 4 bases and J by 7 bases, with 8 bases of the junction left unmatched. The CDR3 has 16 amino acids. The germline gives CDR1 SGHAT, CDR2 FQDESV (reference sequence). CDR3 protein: CASSSGLAGGWGTQYF. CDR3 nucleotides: TGTGCCAGCAGCTCCGGACTAGCGGGAGGCTGGGGGACCCAGTACTTC.

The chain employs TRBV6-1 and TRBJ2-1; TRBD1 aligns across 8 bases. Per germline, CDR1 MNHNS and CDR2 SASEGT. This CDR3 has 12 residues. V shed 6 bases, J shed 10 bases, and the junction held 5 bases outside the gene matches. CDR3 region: CASRSGGREQFF. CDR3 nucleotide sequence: TGTGCCAGCAGATCAGGGGGCAGGGAGCAGTTCTTC.

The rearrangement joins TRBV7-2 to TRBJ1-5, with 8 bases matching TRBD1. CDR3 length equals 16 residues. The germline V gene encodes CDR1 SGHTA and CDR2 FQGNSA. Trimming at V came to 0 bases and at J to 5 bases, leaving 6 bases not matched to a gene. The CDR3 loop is CASSLAGQGSYQPQHF. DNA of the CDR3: TGTGCCAGCAGCTTAGCCGGACAGGGCTCTTATCAGCCCCAGCATTTT.

The CDR3 protein is CASSPSQGEQYF. CDR3 DNA: TGTGCCAGCAGCCCCTCCCAGGGAGAGCAGTACTTC. The V and J genes are TRBV11-2 and TRBJ2-7, with a weak D call TRBD1 (5 bases). CDR3 length: 12 amino acids. Germline lookup yields CDR1 SGHAT and CDR2 FQNNGV. Between the trimmed V and J ends, which lost 5 bases and 7 bases, there was a span of 12 bases.

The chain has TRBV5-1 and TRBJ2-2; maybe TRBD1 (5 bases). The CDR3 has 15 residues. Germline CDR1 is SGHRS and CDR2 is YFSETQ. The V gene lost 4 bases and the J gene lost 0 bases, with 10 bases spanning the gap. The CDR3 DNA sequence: TGCGCCAGCAGCCCCAGGGTTACGAACACCGGGGAGCTGTTTTTT. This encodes CASSPRVTNTGELFF. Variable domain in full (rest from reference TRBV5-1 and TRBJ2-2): KAGVTQTPRYLIKTRGQQVTLSCSPISGHRSVSWYQQTPGQGLQFLFEYFSETQRNKGNFPGRFSGRQFSNSRSEMNVSTLELGDSALYLCASSPRVTNTGELFFGEGSRLTVL.

CDR3 nucleotide sequence: TGTGCCAGCAACGGGATAACTCAAGAGACCCAGTACTTC. Protein: CASNGITQETQYF. V gene TRBV7-9 combines with J gene TRBJ2-5; maybe TRBD2 (5 bases). CDR1 SEHNR and CDR2 FQNEAQ come from the germline V gene (reference sequence). The CDR3 sequence is 13 residues long. V shed 7 bases and J shed 2 bases, with 11 bases lying between them.

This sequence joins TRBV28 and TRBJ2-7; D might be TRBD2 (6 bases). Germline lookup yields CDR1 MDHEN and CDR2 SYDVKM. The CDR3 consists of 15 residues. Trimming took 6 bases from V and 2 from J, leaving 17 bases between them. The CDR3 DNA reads TGTGCCAGCAGGGGAGGAGGGGCTACTGCCTACGAGCAGTACTTC. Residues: CASRGGGATAYEQYF.

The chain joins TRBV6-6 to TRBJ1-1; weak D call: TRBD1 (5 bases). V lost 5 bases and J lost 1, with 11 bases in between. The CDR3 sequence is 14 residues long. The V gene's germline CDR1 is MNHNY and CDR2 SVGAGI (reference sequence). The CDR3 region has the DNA TGTGCCAGCAGTATAGACAGATCGAACACTGAAGCTTTCTTT. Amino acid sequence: CASSIDRSNTEAFF.

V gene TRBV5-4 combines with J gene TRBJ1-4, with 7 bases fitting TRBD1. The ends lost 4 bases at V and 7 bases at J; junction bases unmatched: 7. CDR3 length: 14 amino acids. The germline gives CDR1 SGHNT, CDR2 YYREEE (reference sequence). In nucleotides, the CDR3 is TGTGCCAGCAGCACACTCGACAGGGTTGAAAAACTGTTTTTT. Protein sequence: CASSTLDRVEKLFF.

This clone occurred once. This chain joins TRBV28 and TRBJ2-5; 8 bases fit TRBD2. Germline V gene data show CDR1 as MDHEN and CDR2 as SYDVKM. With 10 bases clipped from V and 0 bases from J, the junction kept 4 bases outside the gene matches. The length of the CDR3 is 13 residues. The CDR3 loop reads CATRGGNQETQYF. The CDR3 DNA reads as TGTGCCACCCGGGGGGGTAACCAAGAGACCCAGTACTTC.

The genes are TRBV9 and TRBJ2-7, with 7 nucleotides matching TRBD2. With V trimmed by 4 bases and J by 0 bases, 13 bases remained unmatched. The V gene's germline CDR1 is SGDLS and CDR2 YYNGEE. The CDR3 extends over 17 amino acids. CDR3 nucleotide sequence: TGTGCCAGCAGCCCGTACGGTAGCGGGCCGATCTCCTACGAGCAGTACTTC. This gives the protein CASSPYGSGPISYEQYF.

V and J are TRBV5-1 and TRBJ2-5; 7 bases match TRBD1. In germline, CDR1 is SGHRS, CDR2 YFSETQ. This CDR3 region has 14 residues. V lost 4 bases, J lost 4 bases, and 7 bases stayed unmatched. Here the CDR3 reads CASSIYGTAETQYF. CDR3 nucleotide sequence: TGCGCCAGCAGCATTTACGGGACAGCAGAGACCCAGTACTTC.

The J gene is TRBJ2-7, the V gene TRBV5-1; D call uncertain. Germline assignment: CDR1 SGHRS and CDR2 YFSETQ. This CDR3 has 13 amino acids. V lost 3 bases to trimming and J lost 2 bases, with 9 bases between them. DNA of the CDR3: TGCGCCAGCAGCTCATCAGGTGCCTACGAGCAGTACTTC. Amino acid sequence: CASSSSGAYEQYF.

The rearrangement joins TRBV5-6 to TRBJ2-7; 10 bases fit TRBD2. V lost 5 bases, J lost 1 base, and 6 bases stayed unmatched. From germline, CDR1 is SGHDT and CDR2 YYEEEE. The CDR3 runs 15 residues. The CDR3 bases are TGTGCCAGCAGGGAGAGCGGGAGGGGATCCTACGAGCAGTACTTC. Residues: CASRESGRGSYEQYF.

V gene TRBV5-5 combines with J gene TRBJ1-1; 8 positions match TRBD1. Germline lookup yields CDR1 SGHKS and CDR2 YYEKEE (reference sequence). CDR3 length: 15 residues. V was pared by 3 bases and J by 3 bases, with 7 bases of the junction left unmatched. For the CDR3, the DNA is TGTGCCAGCAGCTATCCGGACAGGGCCTACACTGAAGCTTTCTTT. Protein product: CASSYPDRAYTEAFF.

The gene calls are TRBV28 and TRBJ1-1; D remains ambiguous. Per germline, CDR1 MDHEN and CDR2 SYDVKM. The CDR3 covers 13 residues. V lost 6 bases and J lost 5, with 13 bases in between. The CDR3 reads CASSGGGVTEAFF. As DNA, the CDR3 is TGTGCCAGCAGCGGAGGTGGGGTGACTGAAGCTTTCTTT. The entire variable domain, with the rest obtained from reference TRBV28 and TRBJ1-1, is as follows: DVKVTQSSRYLVKRTGEKVFLECVQDMDHENMFWYRQDPGLGLRLIYFSYDVKMKEKGDIPEGYSVSREKKERFSLILESASTNQTSMYLCASSGGGVTEAFFGQGTRLTVV.

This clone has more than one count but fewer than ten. Written as DNA, the CDR3 is TGCGCCAGCAGCTTATGGGGGGAGAACACTGAAGCTTTCTTT. This translates into CASSLWGENTEAFF. The chain uses TRBV5-1 and TRBJ1-1; D might be TRBD1 (5 bases). V lost 2 bases and J lost 1, with 9 bases in between. The germline V gene has CDR1 SGHRS and CDR2 YFSETQ. The CDR3 is 14 residues long.

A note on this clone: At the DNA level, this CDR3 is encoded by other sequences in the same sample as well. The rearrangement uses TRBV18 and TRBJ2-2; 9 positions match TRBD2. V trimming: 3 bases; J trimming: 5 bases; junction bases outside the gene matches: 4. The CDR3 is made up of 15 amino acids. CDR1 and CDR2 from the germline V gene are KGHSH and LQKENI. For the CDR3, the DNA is TGTGCCAGCTCACCCGGGACTAGCCGTACCGGGGAGCTGTTTTTT. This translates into CASSPGTSRTGELFF.

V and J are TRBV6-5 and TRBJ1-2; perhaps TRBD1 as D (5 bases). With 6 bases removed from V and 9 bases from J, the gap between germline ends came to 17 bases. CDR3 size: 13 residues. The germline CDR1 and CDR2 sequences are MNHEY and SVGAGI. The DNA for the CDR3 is TGTGCCAGCAGCAGAGGACAAGGAGTCCGCTACACCTTC. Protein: CASSRGQGVRYTF.

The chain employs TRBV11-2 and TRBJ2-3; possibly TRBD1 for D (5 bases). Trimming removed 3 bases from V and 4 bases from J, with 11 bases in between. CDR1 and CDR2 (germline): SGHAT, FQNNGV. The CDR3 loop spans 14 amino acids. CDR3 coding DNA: TGTGCCAGCAGCTTCGGCAGGGTGGCAGATACGCAGTATTTT. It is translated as CASSFGRVADTQYF.

This CDR3 reads CAWSTKQARVGTEAFF. In DNA form, the CDR3 reads TGTGCCTGGAGCACCAAACAGGCACGGGTGGGGACTGAAGCTTTCTTT. The chain links TRBV30 to TRBJ1-1; TRBD1 might be the D (5 bases). CDR3 length: 16 residues. Trimming took 3 bases from V and 5 from J, leaving 22 bases between them. Germline CDR1 GTSNPN, CDR2 SVGIG (reference sequence).

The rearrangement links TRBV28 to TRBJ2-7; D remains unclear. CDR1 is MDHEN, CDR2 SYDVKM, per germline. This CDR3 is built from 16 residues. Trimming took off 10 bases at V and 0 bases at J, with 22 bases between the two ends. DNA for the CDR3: TGTGCCACCTATCCCCAAATTTGGGGAAGCTCCTACGAGCAGTACTTC. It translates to CATYPQIWGSSYEQYF.

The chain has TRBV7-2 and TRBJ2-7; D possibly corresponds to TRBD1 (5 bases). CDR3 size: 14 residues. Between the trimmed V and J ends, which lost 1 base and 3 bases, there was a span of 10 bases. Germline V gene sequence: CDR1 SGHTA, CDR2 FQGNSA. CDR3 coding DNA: TGTGCCAGCAGCTTAGAGGGGCCCTTCTACGAGCAGTACTTC. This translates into CASSLEGPFYEQYF.